This T cell receptor beta chain was sequenced for a study of shared clonotypes between healthy human individuals. Whole-study results and caveats: Depth of sequencing was expected to influence donor clonotype sharing.

Only in-frame clones appear in the TCRdb table, and some are missing; sequencing was by immunoSEQ multiplex PCR. The data hold over a million clones, with roughly 96% observed a single time. Regarding this clone: Its antigen is currently unknown.

This CDR3 comprises 11 residues. The V gene's germline CDR1 is MNHNS and CDR2 SASEGT. V was cut by 10 bases and J by 3 bases, with 10 bases left in between. The sequenced sample was naive CD4+ T cells sorted from blood. Documented subset: CD45RA+ positively selected. The genes are TRBV6-1 and TRBJ2-7, with D tentatively TRBD1 (6 bases). This receptor was taken from a man aged 25 to 45 in good health. CDR3 sequence reads: CATTDSYEQYF. For the CDR3, the DNA is TGTGCCACCACGGACAGCTACGAGCAGTACTTC.